These T cell receptor beta chains were read from a single sample in a study of radiation and T cells in renal cell carcinoma. The repertoire was sequenced with immunoSEQ multiplex PCR; TCRdb's copy has only in-frame clones and lacks some. The sample records about 150,000 clones, 88% being singletons. Sample: blood, taken from a patient whose treatment included radiotherapy and nephrectomy. Receptors originate from a woman aged 70 to 79 with renal cell carcinoma. CDR3s include the opening cysteine and the closing phenylalanine or tryptophan. The order of the fields is V gene, clone size, CDR3 length, J gene, D gene, CDR3 DNA, CDR3 protein. The D gene is left open where the match is weak. Rows may omit the clone size; those that give it use once, few, many or a size class.

>TRBV5-4|-|13|TRBJ1-2|TRBD1
TGTGCCAGCAGCCCGGACAGGGTAGGAGGCTACACCTTC
CASSPDRVGGYTF
>TRBV6-1|once|11|TRBJ1-2|-
TGTGCCAGCAGTGCACTCCGGGACTACACCTTC
CASSALRDYTF
>TRBV7-9|-|13|TRBJ1-1|-
TGTGCCAGCAGCCCCCCAATGAACACTGAAGCTTTCTTT
CASSPPMNTEAFF
>TRBV6-5|-|15|TRBJ2-4|-
TGTGCCAGCAGTCAGCTGGGCAATCCCAAAAACATTCAGTACTTC
CASSQLGNPKNIQYF
>TRBV7-2|-|16|TRBJ2-2|-
TGTGCCAGCATCCAACTCAGGGGCGCTGGCACCGGGGAGCTGTTTTTT
CASIQLRGAGTGELFF
>TRBV19|-|13|TRBJ1-1|-
TGTGCCAGTAGTATCCCCGGGACATTTGAAGCTTTCTTT
CASSIPGTFEAFF
>TRBV4-2|-|16|TRBJ2-1|TRBD2
TGTGCCAGCAGCCAAACCGGGACTAGCATCTACAATGAGCAGTTCTTC
CASSQTGTSIYNEQFF
>TRBV6-1|once|15|TRBJ1-1|-
TGTGCCAGCAGCCTAACAGGTAGAGGAGTCACTGAAGCTTTCTTT
CASSLTGRGVTEAFF
>TRBV7-7|-|14|TRBJ2-2|-
TGTGCTAGCAGCTCCGGACTTAACACCGGGGAGCTGTTTTTT
CASSSGLNTGELFF
>TRBV19|-|14|TRBJ1-5|-
TGTGCCAGTAGTTTGGTCGGTAGCAATCAGCCCCAGCATTTT
CASSLVGSNQPQHF
>TRBV9|-|14|TRBJ2-1|TRBD2
TGTGCCAGCAGCGTGCTAGCGGGGTACAATGAGCAGTTCTTC
CASSVLAGYNEQFF
>TRBV11-2|once|17|TRBJ1-5|TRBD1
TGTGCCAGCAGCTCCGGGGGGACAGGGGGCATGAGTCAGCCCCAGCATTTT
CASSSGGTGGMSQPQHF
>TRBV4-1|once|15|TRBJ1-6|-
TGCGCCAGCAGCTTTACCGTAGAGGGCAATTCACCCCTCCACTTT
CASSFTVEGNSPLHF
>TRBV27|-|13|TRBJ2-7|-
TGTGCCAGCAGTCTCGGCGCAGGCTACGAGCAGTACTTC
CASSLGAGYEQYF
>TRBV7-2|-|15|TRBJ2-7|-
TGTGCCAGCAGCGAGGGACACTCCAGCTCCTACGAGCAGTACTTC
CASSEGHSSSYEQYF
>TRBV6-1|-|16|TRBJ1-6|-
TGTGCCAGCAGTGAAGCGCTTGGACGTAGGTCTTCACCCCTCCACTTT
CASSEALGRRSSPLHF
>TRBV7-2|-|15|TRBJ1-4|TRBD1
TGTGCCAGCAGCTTAGTGGGACAGGGGGGCGAAAAACTGTTTTTT
CASSLVGQGGEKLFF
>TRBV14|-|17|TRBJ2-1|TRBD1
TGTGCCAGCAGCCCTCTACCGGGACAGGGTGAATTCAATGAGCAGTTCTTC
CASSPLPGQGEFNEQFF
>TRBV5-1|-|15|TRBJ2-7|-
TGCGCCAGCAGCTTGGCGTTGCGGGGCTCCTACGAGCAGTACTTC
CASSLALRGSYEQYF
>TRBV7-9|-|16|TRBJ2-1|-
TGTGCCAGCAGCTTAGGTGCGGGTGGCTCCTACAATGAGCAGTTCTTC
CASSLGAGGSYNEQFF
>TRBV16|-|13|TRBJ2-7|-
TGTGCCAGCAGCCAATCGCCCTCCTACGAGCAGTACTTC
CASSQSPSYEQYF
>TRBV9|-|16|TRBJ2-3|-
TGTGCCAGCAGCGTAGAAGACTTCCCTAGCACAGATACGCAGTATTTT
CASSVEDFPSTDTQYF
>TRBV6-1|few|12|TRBJ1-2|-
TGTGCCAGCAGGGAGGGTAGTGGCGGCTACACCTTC
CASREGSGGYTF
>TRBV18|few|15|TRBJ1-5|TRBD1
TGTGCCAGCTCACTTACGACAGGGGGCTATCAGCCCCAGCATTTT
CASSLTTGGYQPQHF
>TRBV5-4|-|16|TRBJ1-2|-
TGTGCCAGCAGCTTGGGGGCGGGGTCGAGGAACTATGGCTACACCTTC
CASSLGAGSRNYGYTF
>TRBV6-5|-|14|TRBJ2-7|TRBD1
TGTGCCAGCAGAGCCGGGACAGGCACCTACGAGCAGTACTTC
CASRAGTGTYEQYF
>TRBV5-5|-|15|TRBJ1-5|-
TGTGCCAGCAGCTTGCTTGACTTGAGCAATCAGCCCCAGCATTTT
CASSLLDLSNQPQHF
>TRBV15|-|14|TRBJ1-2|-
TGTGCCACCAGCAGAGAAAAGGTTGACTATGGCTACACCTTC
CATSREKVDYGYTF
>TRBV5-1|-|14|TRBJ2-1|-
TGCGCCAGCAGCTCGGACATAACCTACAATGAGCAGTTCTTC
CASSSDITYNEQFF
>TRBV6-5|-|11|TRBJ1-1|-
TGTGCCAGCACCTTCGCCACTGAAGCTTTCTTT
CASTFATEAFF
>TRBV6-1|few|14|TRBJ1-1|-
TGTGCCAGCAGTGAACCGACAGTGAACACTGAAGCTTTCTTT
CASSEPTVNTEAFF
>TRBV28|-|21|TRBJ1-6|TRBD1
TGTGCCAGCAGTTCGCCAGCCCCGGGACAGGGATCGGGCTCCTATAATTCACCCCTCCACTTT
CASSSPAPGQGSGSYNSPLHF
>TRBV27|-|15|TRBJ1-1|TRBD1
TGTGCCAGCAGTAGGACAGGTCCACTGAACACTGAAGCTTTCTTT
CASSRTGPLNTEAFF
>TRBV10-3|-|15|TRBJ2-5|TRBD1
TGTGCCATCAGTTCCCCCTCGAGGGGGCACGAGACCCAGTACTTC
CAISSPSRGHETQYF
>TRBV5-1|-|16|TRBJ2-5|-
TGCGCCAGCAGCCCCTGGGGTAGCGGTTTATCGGAGACCCAGTACTTC
CASSPWGSGLSETQYF
>TRBV2|-|13|TRBJ1-1|-
TGTGCCAGCGGACGGTTAGTGAACACTGAAGCTTTCTTT
CASGRLVNTEAFF
>TRBV6-1|-|13|TRBJ1-2|TRBD1
TGTGCCAGCACGGGGACAGGGTGGACTGGCTACACCTTC
CASTGTGWTGYTF
>TRBV30|-|11|TRBJ2-7|-
TGTGCCTGGAGTGTGGGGGCCGAGCAGTACTTC
CAWSVGAEQYF
>TRBV28|-|12|TRBJ1-1|-
TGTGCCAGCAGTTTTGAGGGGAGGAAAGCTTTCTTT
CASSFEGRKAFF
>TRBV16|-|14|TRBJ1-1|-
TGTGCCAGCAGCCAATCTAGGGGAGCCACTGAAGCTTTCTTT
CASSQSRGATEAFF
>TRBV19|-|16|TRBJ1-6|-
TGTGCCAGTAGTACAGGGTCGAGCTCCTATAATTCACCCCTCCACTTT
CASSTGSSSYNSPLHF
>TRBV7-2|-|11|TRBJ1-2|-
TGTGCCAGCAGCTTAGGGGGTGGCTACACCTTC
CASSLGGGYTF
>TRBV6-6|-|14|TRBJ2-7|TRBD1
TGTGCCAGCAGAGACAGACAGGGGACCTACGAGCAGTACTTC
CASRDRQGTYEQYF
>TRBV29-1|-|14|TRBJ2-1|-
TGCAGCGTTGCAAAAGGGGGGAGGGGAGATGAGCAGTTCTTC
CSVAKGGRGDEQFF
>TRBV27|-|14|TRBJ1-1|-
TGTGCCAGCAGTTCCCCCGCCGGGAACACTGAAGCTTTCTTT
CASSSPAGNTEAFF
>TRBV6-1|-|13|TRBJ2-1|-
TGTGCCAGCAGTGACCACAGATACAATGAGCAGTTCTTC
CASSDHRYNEQFF
>TRBV5-4|-|15|TRBJ1-1|TRBD1
TGTGCCAGCAGCTTTGAAGGACAGGGTATCACTGAAGCTTTCTTT
CASSFEGQGITEAFF
>TRBV19|-|14|TRBJ1-1|-
TGTGCCAGTAGTATAAGGCACGGGCTCACTGAAGCTTTCTTT
CASSIRHGLTEAFF